These T cell receptor beta chains were read from a single sample in a study of cytomegalovirus exposure and HLA in healthy donors. Using immunoSEQ multiplex PCR, the repertoire was profiled, and TCRdb retains in-frame clones only, with some absent. The table lists around 140,000 clones, over 60% of them singletons. The material sequenced was PBMCs. All receptors come from a man aged 35 to 55 in good health and CMV-seronegative. Each CDR3 is given with its conserved first and last residue. A D gene is named only where the DNA matches it firmly. Only part of the rows carry a size: once, few, many, or a class if the clone is expanded.

>TRBV4-1|.|TRBJ2-5|few
CASSQRLSAASGRSQETQYF
TGCGCCAGCAGCCAACGCCTGAGCGCGGCCAGCGGAAGGAGCCAAGAGACCCAGTACTTC
>TRBV28|.|TRBJ2-1|.
CASSTGETYNEQFF
TGTGCCAGTTCGACTGGTGAGACCTACAATGAGCAGTTCTTC
>TRBV4-2|TRBD1|TRBJ1-6|.
CASSQEPRQGYNSPLHF
TGTGCCAGCAGCCAAGAGCCCCGACAGGGTTATAATTCACCCCTCCACTTT
>TRBV28|.|TRBJ2-2|once
CASSLSDTGELFF
TGTGCCAGCAGTTTGAGCGACACCGGGGAGCTGTTTTTT
>TRBV27|TRBD2|TRBJ2-2|.
CASRTVPGLAGNTGELFF
TGTGCCAGCAGAACAGTACCGGGACTAGCGGGGAACACCGGGGAGCTGTTTTTT
>TRBV13|.|TRBJ2-5|.
CASSLGLTAQETQYF
TGTGCCAGCAGCTTAGGCCTAACAGCACAAGAGACCCAGTACTTC
>TRBV4-2|TRBD2|TRBJ2-1|few
CASSRSGLAGGRSGNNEQFF
TGTGCCAGCAGCCGCTCGGGACTAGCGGGGGGGCGAAGTGGGAATAATGAGCAGTTCTTC
>TRBV7-9|.|TRBJ2-1|.
CSSSQDGNEQFF
TGTTCCAGCAGCCAAGACGGGAATGAGCAGTTCTTC
>TRBV6-4|.|TRBJ2-2|.
CASSDSEGRLSGELFF
TGTGCCAGCAGTGACTCGGAGGGACGCTTGTCCGGGGAGCTGTTTTTT
>TRBV5-6|TRBD2|TRBJ2-7|once
CASSWRGGSDEQYF
TGTGCCAGCAGCTGGAGGGGAGGGTCCGACGAGCAGTACTTC
>TRBV19|.|TRBJ1-4|.
CASSIGRGNEKLFF
TGTGCCAGTAGTATTGGGAGGGGTAATGAAAAACTGTTTTTT
>TRBV6-5|TRBD1|TRBJ1-2|few
CASRGGQGVGYTF
TGTGCCAGCAGGGGGGGACAGGGGGTTGGCTACACCTTC
>TRBV29-1|.|TRBJ1-3|.
CSVDERGHRSGNTIYF
TGCAGCGTTGACGAGAGGGGACACCGCTCTGGAAACACTATATATTTT
>TRBV28|.|TRBJ2-1|.
CASSLRGYNEQFF
TGTGCCAGCAGTTTACGAGGGTATAATGAGCAGTTCTTC
>TRBV29-1|TRBD1|TRBJ2-3|.
CSVSYSDRGPDTQYF
TGCAGCGTTAGTTATTCAGACAGGGGTCCAGATACGCAGTATTTT
>TRBV7-8|TRBD2|TRBJ2-7|.
CASSLGVLASGNYEQYF
TGTGCCAGCAGCTTAGGTGTCTTGGCTAGCGGGAACTACGAGCAGTACTTC
>TRBV4-1|TRBD1|TRBJ1-2|once
CASSQEDRGPADTF
TGCGCCAGCAGCCAAGAGGACAGGGGGCCGGCGGACACCTTC
>TRBV4-1|TRBD1|TRBJ2-1|.
CASSQVTGAADEQFF
TGCGCCAGCAGCCAAGTTACAGGGGCGGCTGATGAGCAGTTCTTC
>TRBV5-6|TRBD1|TRBJ2-3|.
CASSFITGQVSNTQYF
TGTGCCAGCAGCTTTATCACGGGACAGGTTTCAAATACGCAGTATTTT
>TRBV28|TRBD2|TRBJ2-7|once
CASSLFTFGGLAATKVYEQYF
TGTGCCAGCAGTTTATTTACGTTCGGGGGACTAGCGGCCACTAAGGTTTACGAGCAGTACTTC
>TRBV5-6|TRBD2|TRBJ2-2|.
CASSPGLAGGTNTGELFF
TGTGCCAGCAGCCCGGGACTAGCGGGAGGAACGAACACCGGGGAGCTGTTTTTT
>TRBV2|TRBD2|TRBJ2-3|.
CASSDRRTSFPDTQYF
TGTGCCAGCAGTGACCGCCGGACTAGCTTCCCAGATACGCAGTATTTT
>TRBV28|TRBD1|TRBJ1-4|.
CASSRGRTNEKLFF
TGTGCCAGCAGCAGGGGGCGGACTAATGAAAAACTGTTTTTT
>TRBV9|.|TRBJ2-7|.
CASSVEDNTGMEQYF
TGTGCCAGCAGCGTAGAGGACAACACAGGGATGGAGCAGTACTTC
>TRBV9|.|TRBJ2-7|.
CASSVYRDLNEEQYF
TGTGCCAGCAGCGTCTACAGGGACCTTAATGAGGAGCAGTACTTC
>TRBV19|.|TRBJ2-5|.
CASSMQGPQETQYF
TGTGCCAGTAGTATGCAGGGGCCCCAAGAGACCCAGTACTTC
>TRBV7-8|TRBD2|TRBJ2-1|once
CASSLKLANSYNEQFF
TGTGCCAGCAGCCTAAAACTAGCGAATAGCTACAATGAGCAGTTCTTC
>TRBV11-2|.|TRBJ2-5|.
CASSLGTVETQYF
TGTGCCAGCAGCTTAGGGACTGTAGAGACCCAGTACTTC
>TRBV27|TRBD2|TRBJ2-7|.
CASSDGTSGSYEQYF
TGTGCCAGCAGTGACGGGACTAGCGGTTCCTACGAGCAGTACTTC
>TRBV27|TRBD2|TRBJ2-2|.
CASSPLAGGSTGELFF
TGTGCCAGCAGTCCCCTGGCGGGAGGGAGTACCGGGGAGCTGTTTTTT
>TRBV30|.|TRBJ2-7|.
CAWSLLYEQYF
TGTGCCTGGAGTCTTCTGTACGAGCAGTACTTC
>TRBV4-3|.|TRBJ2-7|.
CASSQTTGSFYEQYF
TGCGCCAGCAGCCAAACTACCGGTTCCTTCTACGAGCAGTACTTC
>TRBV28|.|TRBJ2-2|.
CASRRQSNTGELFF
TGTGCCAGCAGGCGTCAATCGAACACCGGGGAGCTGTTTTTT
>TRBV9|.|TRBJ2-2|.
CASSAGGELFF
TGTGCCAGCAGCGCCGGCGGGGAGCTGTTTTTT
>TRBV5-1|TRBD1|TRBJ2-7|.
CASSSDRGGDEQYF
TGCGCCAGCAGCTCGGACAGGGGGGGGGACGAGCAGTACTTC
>TRBV7-9|.|TRBJ2-3|few
CASSFATDITDTQYF
TGTGCCAGCAGCTTTGCGACTGATATCACAGATACGCAGTATTTT
>TRBV11-2|TRBD1|TRBJ2-5|.
CASSAVRVRQGVGETQYF
TGTGCCAGCAGCGCGGTTAGGGTTCGACAGGGGGTAGGGGAGACCCAGTACTTC
>TRBV30|.|TRBJ2-7|once
CAWSVSGAYEQYF
TGTGCCTGGAGTGTATCCGGGGCCTACGAGCAGTACTTC
>TRBV10-2|.|TRBJ2-1|.
CASSEPQREQFF
TGCGCCAGCAGTGAACCCCAGCGGGAGCAGTTCTTC
>TRBV7-6|TRBD1|TRBJ1-2|.
CASSHRGTGYGYTF
TGTGCCAGCAGCCACAGGGGAACAGGCTATGGCTACACCTTC
>TRBV30|.|TRBJ1-4|.
CAWSGLTQENEKLFF
TGTGCCTGGAGTGGACTAACCCAGGAGAATGAAAAACTGTTTTTT
>TRBV15|.|TRBJ1-1|few
CATSRDGGYTEAFF
TGTGCCACCAGCAGAGATGGGGGGTACACTGAAGCTTTCTTT
>TRBV9|.|TRBJ2-3|.
CASSASTDTQYF
TGTGCCAGCAGCGCGAGCACAGATACGCAGTATTTT
>TRBV4-2|.|TRBJ1-1|few
CASSQDPGEKAFF
TGTGCCAGCAGCCAAGATCCGGGGGAAAAAGCTTTCTTT
>TRBV5-8|.|TRBJ1-5|few
CASNLQGANQPQHF
TGTGCCAGCAACCTCCAGGGCGCCAATCAGCCCCAGCATTTT
>TRBV30|TRBD1|TRBJ1-5|.
CAWSAGTGTQPQHF
TGTGCCTGGAGTGCCGGGACAGGGACTCAGCCCCAGCATTTT
>TRBV6-1|.|TRBJ2-7|few
CASQGSYEQYF
TGTGCCAGTCAGGGGAGCTACGAGCAGTACTTC